The 16 T cell receptor beta chains reported below all come from one sample, sequenced in a study of T cell responses to AZD1222 COVID-19 vaccine. The protocol was immunoSEQ multiplex PCR, while the TCRdb copy is restricted to in-frame clones and leaves out a portion. The repertoire holds roughly 120,000 clones, with 70% to 85% as singletons. This specimen was peripheral blood, taken on day 0 of AZD1222 vaccination. Source of these receptors: an adult in good health.

The genes are TRBV7-2 and TRBJ2-1; D is perhaps TRBD2 (6 bases). Germline assignment: CDR1 SGHTA and CDR2 FQGNSA. Trimming removed 5 bases at V and 14 bases at J, with 25 bases between. CDR3 length: 15 residues. The chain's CDR3 is CASSLSPTSPKIEFF. DNA of the CDR3: TGTGCCAGCAGCCTCTCCCCAACTAGCCCTAAAATCGAGTTCTTC.

J is TRBJ1-6 and V is TRBV4-3; D is unclear. The CDR3 contains 15 residues. Trimming left V 0 bases short and J 5 bases short, with 8 bases between. Germline CDR1 and CDR2: LGHNA and YSLEER. CDR3 in amino acids: CASSQDMADNSPLHF. The CDR3 DNA is TGCGCCAGCAGCCAAGATATGGCCGATAATTCACCCCTCCACTTT.

This chain uses TRBV3-1 (or the pseudogene TRBV3-2) with TRBJ1-1, with 7 bases that match TRBD1. The V and J ends lost 7 bases and 4 bases, in that order; junction bases with no gene match: 6. CDR3 length: 13 residues. The germline V gene encodes CDR1 LGHDT and CDR2 YNNKEL (reference sequence). CDR3 coding DNA: TGTGCCAGCACCGCGACAGGGTTCACTGAAGCTTTCTTT. Translation gives CASTATGFTEAFF.

The chain couples TRBV27 to TRBJ1-6; 8 bases are shared with TRBD1. The junction had 10 bases not matched to a gene; V was cut back by 7 bases and J by 8 bases. Looked up from germline, CDR1 is MNHEY and CDR2 is SMNVEV (reference sequence). The CDR3 consists of 15 residues. The CDR3 DNA reads as TGTGCCAGCAAAACAGGGGGTAGTATCGATTCACCCCTCCACTTT. Translation gives CASKTGGSIDSPLHF.

This clone was seen a handful of times. The gene calls are TRBV5-4 and TRBJ1-1; a weak D match, TRBD1 (5 bases). The length of the CDR3 is 13 residues. The V gene's germline CDR1 is SGHNT and CDR2 YYREEE (reference sequence). Trimming stripped 1 base from V and 6 bases from J, with 10 bases between. This CDR3 is CASSLKGTPEAFF. The CDR3 DNA follows: TGTGCCAGCAGCTTGAAAGGGACTCCTGAAGCTTTCTTT.

This clone has only one observation. J is TRBJ1-1 and V is TRBV12-3 or TRBV12-4; D is possibly TRBD1 (5 bases). There are 13 residues in the CDR3. Trimming shortened V by 6 bases and J by 6 bases, and 14 bases separated the two germline ends. CDR3 sequence reads: CASRGTAGSEAFF. CDR3 in DNA: TGTGCCAGCAGAGGGACGGCGGGGTCTGAAGCTTTCTTT.

This chain links TRBV3-1 (or the pseudogene TRBV3-2) with TRBJ1-1; TRBD1 is a possible D gene (5 bases). CDR1 and CDR2 from the germline V gene are LGHDT and YNNKEL (reference sequence). The CDR3 contains 14 residues. V gave up 1 base and J gave up 4 bases, with 10 bases separating them. Here the CDR3 DNA reads TGTGCCAGCAGCCAAGCGGGGGGGGTCACTGAAGCTTTCTTT. It specifies CASSQAGGVTEAFF.

The V and J genes are TRBV30 and TRBJ2-2; possible D gene TRBD2, 6 bases. V lost 5 bases, J lost 4 bases, and 14 bases lay in between. The CDR3 contains 14 residues. CDR1 is GTSNPN and CDR2 is SVGIG in the germline V gene (reference sequence). The DNA for the CDR3 is TGTGCCTGGTCTGGGGGACTGTCCACCGGGGAGCTGTTTTTT. Encoded protein: CAWSGGLSTGELFF.

The chain has TRBV30 and TRBJ1-2; D is unresolved. The V end lost 4 bases, the J end lost 4 bases, and 25 bases lay between the germline ends. From germline, CDR1 is GTSNPN and CDR2 SVGIG (reference sequence). The CDR3 runs 17 residues. The CDR3 loop reads CAWTQRRGNREVYGYTF. Here the CDR3 DNA reads TGTGCCTGGACCCAGAGGCGAGGGAATCGAGAGGTCTATGGCTACACCTTC.

This clone was detected only a few times. The chain uses TRBV4-1 and TRBJ1-2; D remains unclear. Trimming removed 1 base at V and 2 bases at J, with 17 bases between. Looked up from germline, CDR1 is MGHRA and CDR2 is YSYEKL. This CDR3 comprises 17 residues. CDR3 in DNA: TGCGCCAGCAGCCAAGTCTTCCGCTACGGCGGCAACTATGGCTACACCTTC. This encodes CASSQVFRYGGNYGYTF.

This sequence joins TRBV28 and TRBJ2-3; tentative D call: TRBD2 (6 bases). V lost 2 bases, J lost 4 bases, and 28 bases lay in between. Germline CDR1 MDHEN, CDR2 SYDVKM. The CDR3 runs to 20 residues. CDR3 DNA: TGTGCCAGCAGTTTAAAGTTCGGGCAGGGAGGTAGAGGGCTAGCAGATACGCAGTATTTT. Its protein product is CASSLKFGQGGRGLADTQYF.

This chain joins TRBV6-5 and TRBJ2-7; TRBD1 is a possible D gene (6 bases). Trimming took 7 bases from V and 3 from J, leaving 16 bases between them. CDR3 size: 14 residues. The V gene's germline CDR1 is MNHEY and CDR2 SVGAGI. CDR3 bases: TGTGCCAGCAACCCGGGACAATCCCTCTACGAGCAGTACTTC. Protein: CASNPGQSLYEQYF.

This clone has a single count. The chain couples TRBV5-1 to TRBJ2-1; TRBD2 is a possible D gene (6 bases). The CDR3 extends over 16 amino acids. V lost 0 bases and J lost 4, with 14 bases in between. Germline V gene data show CDR1 as SGHRS and CDR2 as YFSETQ. The CDR3 DNA sequence: TGCGCCAGCAGCTTGGAACAGACTAGTTCATACAATGAGCAGTTCTTC. It is translated as CASSLEQTSSYNEQFF.

A single count supports this clone. The V call is TRBV4-3, the J call TRBJ1-6, with D possibly matching TRBD1 (6 bases). The CDR3 sequence is 18 residues long. V was trimmed by 0 bases and J by 9 bases, leaving 21 bases between them. Germline assignment: CDR1 LGHNA and CDR2 YSLEER. The CDR3 DNA reads as TGCGCCAGCAGCCAAGATTTGGCTCGGGGGCAGTTGTTTTCACCCCTCCACTTT. Protein sequence: CASSQDLARGQLFSPLHF.

This chain links TRBV30 with TRBJ1-3, with no clear D. CDR1 and CDR2 (germline): GTSNPN, SVGIG (reference sequence). V was shortened by 7 bases and J by 3 bases, with 13 bases between the two germline ends. CDR3 length equals 13 residues. The chain's CDR3 is CAFSRVGGNTIYF. The CDR3 bases are TGTGCCTTCTCAAGGGTGGGTGGAAACACCATATATTTT.

The sample holds a few counts of this clone. DNA of the CDR3: TGTGCCAGCCCACCGTCCGGGGTAGGCAATCAGCCCCAGCATTTT. Amino acid sequence: CASPPSGVGNQPQHF. V usage is TRBV28 and J usage is TRBJ1-5; the D is unclear. CDR1 and CDR2 (germline): MDHEN, SYDVKM. V lost 8 bases and J lost 2, with 16 bases in between. The CDR3 is 15 residues long.